Given below is one T cell receptor beta chain in context. Its target is not known. Healthy donors of bone marrow made up the group. Trimming took 5 bases from V and 3 from J, leaving 17 bases between them. Germline values: CDR1 MNHNS, CDR2 SASEGT. The CDR3 runs 15 residues. The data originate from a study of cytomegalovirus exposure and HLA in healthy donors. The overall study: Early released data comprised some 91 million unique TCRs from HLA-typed donors. Study-level findings and limits: Segments of the TCR beta V type were, in most cases, productive about 90% or about 30% of the time in an earlier analysis. Presence/absence analyses supposed approximately even sequencing depth among donors.

PCR amplification relied on 60 Vbeta primers (plus 13 Jbeta primers). TCRdb keeps only in-frame clones here, not all; method: immunoSEQ multiplex PCR. The sample shows about 140,000 clones, around three quarters of them seen only once. The source of this sequence is a woman aged 40 to 50 in good health and CMV-seropositive. The chain is built from TRBV6-1 and TRBJ2-7, with D possibly matching TRBD1 (7 bases). Specimen: PBMCs. The CDR3 region has the DNA TGTGCCAGCAGTCGGGAGCCGGGACAGAACTACGAGCAGTACTTC. It yields the protein CASSREPGQNYEQYF.